One sample yielded the 14 T cell receptor beta chains listed below, sequenced in a study of blood T cell repertoires in COVID-19. Here immunoSEQ multiplex PCR was the method, and the copy in TCRdb shows in-frame clones only, minus some. This sample has about 180,000 clones, with around nine tenths found just once. Input material: peripheral blood. Receptors were obtained from an older woman with COVID-19, enrolled during active disease.

The chain combines TRBV30 with TRBJ2-3; 15 nucleotides match TRBD2. After removal of 5 bases from V and 3 bases from J, the junction contained 0 bases not matched to a gene. This CDR3 is 14 amino acids long. CDR1 and CDR2 (germline): GTSNPN, SVGIG (reference sequence). The CDR3 is CAWGTSGGTDTQYF. CDR3 DNA sequence: TGTGCCTGGGGGACTAGCGGGGGGACAGATACGCAGTATTTT.

This rearrangement joins TRBV3-1 (or the pseudogene TRBV3-2) to TRBJ2-5; no clear D. The CDR3 sequence is 15 residues long. The ends were cut back, 4 bases at V and 5 bases at J, with 17 bases in the middle. In germline, CDR1 is LGHDT, CDR2 YNNKEL (reference sequence). The CDR3 DNA is TGTGCCAGCAGCCTCAAACTACTCCAGTGGGAGACCCAGTACTTC. Translated: CASSLKLLQWETQYF.

This clone is a singleton in its sample. This chain uses TRBV7-9 with TRBJ1-3; no clear D gene. CDR1 is SEHNR and CDR2 is FQNEAQ in the germline V gene (reference sequence). CDR3 length equals 14 residues. Trimming removed 5 bases from V and 0 bases from J, with 8 bases in between. Written as DNA, the CDR3 is TGTGCCAGCAGCGAGAGTCTCTCTGGAAACACCATATATTTT. This codes for CASSESLSGNTIYF.

This chain joins TRBV28 and TRBJ2-7; 7 nucleotides match TRBD1. There are 16 residues in the CDR3. CDR1 is MDHEN, CDR2 SYDVKM, per germline. With V trimmed by 6 bases and J by 2 bases, 13 bases remained unmatched. CDR3 coding DNA: TGTGCCAGCAGCCGGACCGGACAGGTCAACCCCTACGAGCAGTACTTC. Protein: CASSRTGQVNPYEQYF.

As DNA, the CDR3 is TGTGCCATCAGTGGCCAGACAGGGGGCTACTATGGCTACACCTTC. Its translation: CAISGQTGGYYGYTF. V usage is TRBV10-3 and J usage is TRBJ1-2, with 10 bases fitting TRBD1. This CDR3 spans 15 amino acids. The trim removed 4 bases at V and 3 bases at J, leaving 5 bases unmatched. CDR1 is ENHRY and CDR2 is SYGVKD in the germline V gene.

The chain joins TRBV12-3 or TRBV12-4 to TRBJ2-3; D may be TRBD2 (6 bases). Trimming left V 5 bases short and J 5 bases short, with 8 bases between. This CDR3 is 12 amino acids long. The CDR3 loop is CASSLTRDTQYF. The CDR3 nucleotides are TGTGCCAGCAGTCTGACTAGAGATACGCAGTATTTT.

This clone appeared once. The chain has TRBV11-2 and TRBJ1-2; 9 nucleotides agree with TRBD1. From germline, CDR1 is SGHAT and CDR2 FQNNGV. The CDR3 contains 13 residues. Trimming took 5 bases from V and 8 from J; bases not matched to a gene: 6. The CDR3 region is CASSPTGGRGYTF. CDR3 bases: TGTGCCAGCAGCCCGACAGGGGGGAGAGGCTACACCTTC.

V is TRBV28 and J is TRBJ2-2; 11 bases match TRBD2. The CDR3 is 15 residues long. Trimming at V came to 4 bases and at J to 5 bases, leaving 3 bases not matched to a gene. From germline, CDR1 is MDHEN and CDR2 SYDVKM. The CDR3 protein is CASSSSGRSTGELFF. The CDR3 nucleotides read TGTGCCAGCAGTTCTAGCGGGAGGAGTACCGGGGAGCTGTTTTTT.

The chain uses TRBV20-1 and TRBJ1-2; TRBD1 aligns across 9 bases. This CDR3 is 13 amino acids long. The germline CDR1 and CDR2 sequences are DFQATT and SNEGSKA (reference sequence). V lost 3 bases to trimming and J lost 4 bases; unmatched junction nucleotides: 3. DNA of the CDR3: TGCAGTGCTAGTATGGGACAGGGCTATGGCTACACCTTC. Translation gives CSASMGQGYGYTF.

The rearrangement links TRBV21-1 to TRBJ2-2; the tabulated D call, TRBD2, remains unverified against the DNA. TRBV21-1 is listed as a pseudogene. The CDR3 length is 15 residues. The CDR3 region has the DNA TGTGCCAGCAGGGGACTAGCGGAAAACACCGGGGAGCTGTTTTTT. The encoded protein is CASRGLAENTGELFF.

This chain connects TRBV7-3 to TRBJ1-3; D is unresolved. V gave up 5 bases and J gave up 2 bases, with 7 bases separating them. The CDR3 length is 13 residues. Germline CDR1 and CDR2: SGHTA and FQGTGA. The DNA of the CDR3 is TGTGCCAGCAGCCCAAATCCTGGAAACACCATATATTTT. As protein: CASSPNPGNTIYF.

The chain employs TRBV11-2 and TRBJ2-1; 9 nucleotides match TRBD1. Germline V gene lookup returns CDR1 SGHAT and CDR2 FQNNGV. V shed 5 bases, J shed 5 bases, and the junction held 10 bases outside the gene matches. This CDR3 is 16 amino acids long. The CDR3 DNA sequence: TGTGCCAGCAGCGTAACAGGGGGCCTTCACCACAATGAGCAGTTCTTC. Amino acid sequence: CASSVTGGLHHNEQFF.

The CDR3 DNA reads TGTGCCAGCAGCTTACTAGCGGATTACACAGATACGCAGTATTTT. Its translation is CASSLLADYTDTQYF. V is TRBV7-9 and J is TRBJ2-3; 7 positions match TRBD2. The ends lost 2 bases at V and 2 bases at J; junction bases unmatched: 4. The germline V gene encodes CDR1 SEHNR and CDR2 FQNEAQ (reference sequence). The CDR3 loop spans 15 amino acids.

This clone was picked up one time. The chain couples TRBV28 to TRBJ1-2, with a tentative D call TRBD1 (6 bases). CDR1 is MDHEN, CDR2 SYDVKM, per germline. CDR3 length equals 14 residues. V lost 6 bases to trimming and J lost 2 bases, with 13 bases between them. This CDR3 reads CASRTFQGNYGYTF. The CDR3 nucleotides read TGTGCCAGCAGGACATTCCAGGGGAACTATGGCTACACCTTC.